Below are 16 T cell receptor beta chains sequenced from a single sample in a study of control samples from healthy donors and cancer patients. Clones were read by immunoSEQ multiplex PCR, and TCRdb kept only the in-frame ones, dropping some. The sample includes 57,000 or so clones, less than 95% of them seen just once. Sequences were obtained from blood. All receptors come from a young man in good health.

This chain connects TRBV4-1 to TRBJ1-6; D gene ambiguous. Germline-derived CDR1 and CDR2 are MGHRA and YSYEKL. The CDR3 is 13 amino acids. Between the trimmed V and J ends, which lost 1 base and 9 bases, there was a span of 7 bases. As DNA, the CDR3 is TGCGCCAGCAGCCAAGTCGGTCTTTCACCCCTCCACTTT. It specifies CASSQVGLSPLHF.

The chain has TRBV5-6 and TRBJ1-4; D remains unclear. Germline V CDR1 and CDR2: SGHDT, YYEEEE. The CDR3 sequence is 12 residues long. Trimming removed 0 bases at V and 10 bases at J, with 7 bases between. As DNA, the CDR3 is TGTGCCAGCAGCTTGGGAGTGGGAAAACTGTTTTTT. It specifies CASSLGVGKLFF.

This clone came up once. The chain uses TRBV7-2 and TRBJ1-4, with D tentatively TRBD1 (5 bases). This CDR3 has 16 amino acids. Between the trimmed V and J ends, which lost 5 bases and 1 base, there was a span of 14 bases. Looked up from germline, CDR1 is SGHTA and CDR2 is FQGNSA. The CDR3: CASSQPDSLTNEKLFF. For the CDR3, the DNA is TGTGCCAGCAGCCAGCCCGACAGTCTAACTAATGAAAAACTGTTTTTT. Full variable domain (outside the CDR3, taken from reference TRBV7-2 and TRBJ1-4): GAGVSQSPSNKVTEKGKDVELRCDPISGHTALYWYRQSLGQGLEFLIYFQGNSAPDKSGLPSDRFSAERTGGSVSTLTIQRTQQEDSAVYLCASSQPDSLTNEKLFFGSGTQLSVL.

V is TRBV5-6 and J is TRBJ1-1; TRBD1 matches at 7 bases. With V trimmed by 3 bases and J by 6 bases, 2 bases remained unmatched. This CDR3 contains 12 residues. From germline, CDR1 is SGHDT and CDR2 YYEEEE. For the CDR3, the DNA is TGTGCCAGCAGCTCAGGACAGGCTGAAGCTTTCTTT. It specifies CASSSGQAEAFF.

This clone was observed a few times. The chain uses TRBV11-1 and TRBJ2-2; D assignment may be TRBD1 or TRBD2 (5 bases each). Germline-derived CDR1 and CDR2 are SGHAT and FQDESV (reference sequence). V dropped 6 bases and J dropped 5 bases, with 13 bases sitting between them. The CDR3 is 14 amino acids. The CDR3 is CASRTAEGTGELFF. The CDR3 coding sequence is TGTGCCAGCAGGACGGCTGAGGGGACCGGGGAGCTGTTTTTT.

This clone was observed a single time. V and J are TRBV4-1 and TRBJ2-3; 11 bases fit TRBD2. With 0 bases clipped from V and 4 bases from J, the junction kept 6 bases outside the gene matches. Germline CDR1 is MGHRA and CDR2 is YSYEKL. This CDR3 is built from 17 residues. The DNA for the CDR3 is TGCGCCAGCAGCCAAGAGGGGATAGCGGGAGGGGCAGATACGCAGTATTTT. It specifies CASSQEGIAGGADTQYF.

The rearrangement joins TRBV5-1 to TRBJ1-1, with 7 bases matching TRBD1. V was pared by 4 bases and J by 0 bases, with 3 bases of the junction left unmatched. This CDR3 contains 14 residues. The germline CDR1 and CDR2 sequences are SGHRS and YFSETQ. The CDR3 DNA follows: TGCGCCAGCAGCCCGGACAGGATGAACACTGAAGCTTTCTTT. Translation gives CASSPDRMNTEAFF.

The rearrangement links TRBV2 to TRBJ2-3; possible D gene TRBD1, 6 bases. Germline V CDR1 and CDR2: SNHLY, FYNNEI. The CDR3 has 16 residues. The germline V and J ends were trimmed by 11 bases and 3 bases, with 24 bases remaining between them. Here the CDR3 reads CAAREWDTPGTDTQYF. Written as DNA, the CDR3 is TGTGCCGCCAGGGAGTGGGACACTCCAGGGACAGATACGCAGTATTTT.

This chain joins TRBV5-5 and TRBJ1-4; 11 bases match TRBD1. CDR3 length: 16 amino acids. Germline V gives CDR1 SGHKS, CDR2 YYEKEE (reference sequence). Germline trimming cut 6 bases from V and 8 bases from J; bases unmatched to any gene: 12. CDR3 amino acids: CASTPHRDRGVEKLFF. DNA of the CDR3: TGTGCCAGCACCCCACACCGGGACAGGGGGGTAGAAAAACTGTTTTTT.

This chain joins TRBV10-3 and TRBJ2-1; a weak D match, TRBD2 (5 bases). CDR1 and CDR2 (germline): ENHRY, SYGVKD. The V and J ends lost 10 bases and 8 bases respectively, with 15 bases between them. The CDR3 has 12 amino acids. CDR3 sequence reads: CATAGSPDEQFF. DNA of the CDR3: TGTGCCACCGCGGGTAGCCCCGATGAGCAGTTCTTC.

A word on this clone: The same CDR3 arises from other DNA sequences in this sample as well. CDR3 amino acids: CASSPLAGGTDTQYF. The CDR3 DNA reads as TGTGCCAGCAGCCCCCTAGCGGGGGGAACAGATACGCAGTATTTT. The J gene is TRBJ2-3, the V gene TRBV3-1 (or the pseudogene TRBV3-2), with 11 bases that match TRBD2. This CDR3 has 15 residues. With 4 bases clipped from V and 3 bases from J, the junction kept 3 bases outside the gene matches. Germline V lookup: CDR1 LGHDT, CDR2 YNNKEL (reference sequence).

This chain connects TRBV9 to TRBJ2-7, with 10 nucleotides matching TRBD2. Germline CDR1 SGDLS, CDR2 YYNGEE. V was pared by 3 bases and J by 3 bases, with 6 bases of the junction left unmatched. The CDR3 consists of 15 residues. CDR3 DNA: TGTGCCAGCAGCGAGCGGGAGGGCCGCAACTACGAGCAGTACTTC. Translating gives CASSEREGRNYEQYF.

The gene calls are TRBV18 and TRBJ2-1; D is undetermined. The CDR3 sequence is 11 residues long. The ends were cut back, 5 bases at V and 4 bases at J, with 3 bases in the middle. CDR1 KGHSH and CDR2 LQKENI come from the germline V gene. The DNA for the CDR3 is TGTGCCAGCTCAAAGTACAATGAGCAGTTCTTC. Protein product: CASSKYNEQFF. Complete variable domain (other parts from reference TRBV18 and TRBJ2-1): NAGVMQNPRHLVRRRGQEARLRCSPMKGHSHVYWYRQLPEEGLKFMVYLQKENIIDESGMPKERFSAEFPKEGPSILRIQQVVRGDSAAYFCASSKYNEQFFGPGTRLTVL.

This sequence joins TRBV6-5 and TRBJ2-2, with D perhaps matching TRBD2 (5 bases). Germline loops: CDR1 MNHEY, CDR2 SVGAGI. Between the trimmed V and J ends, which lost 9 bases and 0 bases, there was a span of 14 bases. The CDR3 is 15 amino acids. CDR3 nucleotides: TGTGCCAGTAACGGGAAGGTTTCGAACACCGGGGAGCTGTTTTTT. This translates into CASNGKVSNTGELFF.

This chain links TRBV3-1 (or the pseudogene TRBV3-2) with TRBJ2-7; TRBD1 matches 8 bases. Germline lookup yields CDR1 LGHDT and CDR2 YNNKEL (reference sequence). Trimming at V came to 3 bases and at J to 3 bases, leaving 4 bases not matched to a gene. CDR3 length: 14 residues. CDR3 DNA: TGTGCCAGCAGCCACGGACAGGGCGTCTACGAGCAGTACTTC. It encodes CASSHGQGVYEQYF.

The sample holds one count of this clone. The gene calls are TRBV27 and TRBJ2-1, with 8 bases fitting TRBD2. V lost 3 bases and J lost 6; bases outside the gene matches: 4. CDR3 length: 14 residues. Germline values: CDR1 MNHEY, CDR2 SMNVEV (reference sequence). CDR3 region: CASSFSGAVNEQFF. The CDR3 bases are TGTGCCAGCAGTTTTAGCGGGGCCGTCAATGAGCAGTTCTTC.